This T cell receptor beta chain was captured by sequencing in a study of cytomegalovirus exposure and HLA in healthy donors. General study results and limits: For most TCR sequences rarity was the rule, although some public TCRs occurred in many donors. According to the study, 160 or so TCR beta chains were cytomegalovirus-associated. Among immune exposure information, only CMV serostatus was available.

A word on this clone: Its target is not known.

The PCR was carried out with 60 Vbeta primers and 13 Jbeta primers. Repertoires were generated with immunoSEQ multiplex PCR, while TCRdb's copy carries only in-frame clones and drops some. The sample lists about 190,000 clones; roughly 81% were seen once. The CDR3 runs to 18 residues. Trimming stripped 1 base from V and 0 bases from J, with 15 bases between. The origin of this receptor is a woman aged 25 to 45 in good health and CMV-seropositive. The sequencing sample was made of PBMCs. The chain combines TRBV23-1 with TRBJ1-4; maybe TRBD1 (5 bases). TRBV23-1 is labeled an ORF, and its function is uncertain. The CDR3 spells CASSQLPPPGSTNEKLFF. In DNA form, the CDR3 reads TGCGCCAGCAGTCAATTGCCTCCCCCAGGGTCAACTAATGAAAAACTGTTTTTT.